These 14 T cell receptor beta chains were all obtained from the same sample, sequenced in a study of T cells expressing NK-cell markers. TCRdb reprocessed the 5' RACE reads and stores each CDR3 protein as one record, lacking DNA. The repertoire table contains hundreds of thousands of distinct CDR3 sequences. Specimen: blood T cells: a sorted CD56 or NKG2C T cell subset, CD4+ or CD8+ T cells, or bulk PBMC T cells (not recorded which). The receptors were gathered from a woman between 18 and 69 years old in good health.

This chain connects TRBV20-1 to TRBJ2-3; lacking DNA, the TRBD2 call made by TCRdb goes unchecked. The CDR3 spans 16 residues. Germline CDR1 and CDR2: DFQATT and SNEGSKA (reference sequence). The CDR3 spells CSARRPLAGDADMQYF.

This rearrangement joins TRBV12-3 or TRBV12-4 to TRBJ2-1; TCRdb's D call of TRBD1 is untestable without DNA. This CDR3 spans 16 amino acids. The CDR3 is CASSLYWRGPRNEQFF.

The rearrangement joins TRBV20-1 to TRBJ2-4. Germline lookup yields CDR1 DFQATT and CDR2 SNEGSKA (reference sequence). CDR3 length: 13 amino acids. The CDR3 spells CSAQAGSKNIQYF.

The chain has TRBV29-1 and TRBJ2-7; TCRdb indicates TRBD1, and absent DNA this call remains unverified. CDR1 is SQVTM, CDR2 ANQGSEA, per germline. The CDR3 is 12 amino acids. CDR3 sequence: CSVVSAPGEQYF.

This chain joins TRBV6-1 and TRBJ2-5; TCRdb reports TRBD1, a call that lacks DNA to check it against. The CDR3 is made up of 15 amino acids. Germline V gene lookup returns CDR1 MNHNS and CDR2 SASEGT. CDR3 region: CASSPGLGSFETQYF.

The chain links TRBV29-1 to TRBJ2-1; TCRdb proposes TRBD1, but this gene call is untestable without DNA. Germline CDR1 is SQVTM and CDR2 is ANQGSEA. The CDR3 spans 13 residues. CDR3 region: CSAWRGGNNEQFF.

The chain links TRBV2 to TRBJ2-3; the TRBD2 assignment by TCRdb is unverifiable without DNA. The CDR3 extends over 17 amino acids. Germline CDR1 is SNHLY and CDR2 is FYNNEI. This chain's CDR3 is CASSEARLAGGADTQYF.

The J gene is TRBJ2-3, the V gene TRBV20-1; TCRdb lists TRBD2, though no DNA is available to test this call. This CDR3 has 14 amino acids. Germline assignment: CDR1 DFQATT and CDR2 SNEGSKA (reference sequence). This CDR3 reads CSTTGGGRSDTQYF.

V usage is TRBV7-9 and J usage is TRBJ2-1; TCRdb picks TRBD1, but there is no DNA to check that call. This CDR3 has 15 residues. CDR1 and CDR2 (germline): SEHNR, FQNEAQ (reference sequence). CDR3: CASSRVDRVDNEQFF.

This chain's CDR3 is CASNSPGQGFTEAFF. The V gene is TRBV19, the J gene TRBJ1-1; without DNA, the TCRdb call of TRBD1 cannot be checked. The CDR3 sequence is 15 residues long. Germline assignment: CDR1 LNHDA and CDR2 SQIVND (reference sequence).

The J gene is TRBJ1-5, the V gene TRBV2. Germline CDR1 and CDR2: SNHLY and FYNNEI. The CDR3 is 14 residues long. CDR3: CASSGVQVMQPQHF.

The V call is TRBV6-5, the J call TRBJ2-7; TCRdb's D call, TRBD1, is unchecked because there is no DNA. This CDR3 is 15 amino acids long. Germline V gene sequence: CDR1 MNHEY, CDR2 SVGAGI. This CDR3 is CASSSKSRGVYEQYF.

CDR3 amino acids: CASKQSSGGPPYF. The chain is built from TRBV12-3 or TRBV12-4 and TRBJ2-5; TCRdb designates TRBD2, a call that cannot be tested without DNA. CDR3 length equals 13 residues.

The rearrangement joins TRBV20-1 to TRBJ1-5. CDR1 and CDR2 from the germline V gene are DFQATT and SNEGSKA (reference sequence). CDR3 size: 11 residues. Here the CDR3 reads CSAGLVGPQHF.